The rows below give T cell receptor beta chains drawn from one sample of a study of control samples from healthy donors and cancer patients. The table came from immunoSEQ multiplex PCR; TCRdb's copy has only in-frame clones and leaves some out. The sample lists about 120,000 clones; more than 85% were seen once. The sample was blood. All receptors derive from a young man in good health. CDR3s include the opening cysteine and the closing phenylalanine or tryptophan. Each record gives: CDR3 length, V gene, clone size, J gene, D gene, CDR3 protein, CDR3 DNA. The D gene is left open where the match is weak. Expanded clones are given a class, and other clones once, few, many or no size at all.

>13|TRBV6-5|NA|TRBJ1-5|NA
CASSYRGIQPQHF
TGTGCCAGCAGTTACCGGGGGATCCAGCCCCAGCATTTT
>18|TRBV5-1|NA|TRBJ1-1|TRBD1
CASSLAGGQGARVTEAFF
TGCGCCAGCAGCTTGGCGGGCGGGCAGGGGGCGCGTGTCACTGAAGCTTTCTTT
>15|TRBV6-1|NA|TRBJ2-7|NA
CASSFRDGGFHEQYF
TGTGCCAGCAGTTTCAGGGATGGCGGGTTCCACGAGCAGTACTTC
>13|TRBV30|NA|TRBJ1-1|NA
CACTLGVNTEAFF
TGTGCCTGCACTCTGGGGGTTAACACTGAAGCTTTCTTT
>13|TRBV7-6|NA|TRBJ2-1|NA
CASSLGGLNEQFF
TGTGCCAGCAGCTTAGGGGGGTTAAATGAGCAGTTCTTC
>15|TRBV30|NA|TRBJ1-1|NA
CAWSPVGAWTTEAFF
TGTGCCTGGAGCCCTGTCGGGGCTTGGACCACTGAAGCTTTCTTT
>15|TRBV5-1|NA|TRBJ2-1|TRBD1
CASIFGTGVLNEQFF
TGCGCCAGCATTTTCGGGACAGGGGTTTTGAATGAGCAGTTCTTC
>12|TRBV28|NA|TRBJ2-7|NA
CASSPPLYEQYF
TGTGCCAGCAGTCCACCCCTGTACGAGCAGTACTTC
>15|TRBV9|NA|TRBJ1-2|TRBD1
CASSVEHRDRGGYTF
TGTGCCAGCAGCGTCGAGCACCGGGACAGGGGAGGCTACACCTTC
>15|TRBV19|NA|TRBJ2-7|NA
CASSLRWTATYEQYF
TGTGCCAGTAGTCTCCGGTGGACAGCTACCTACGAGCAGTACTTC
>16|TRBV5-4|NA|TRBJ2-7|TRBD1
CASSSPFTGGSYEQYF
TGTGCCAGCAGCTCCCCGTTTACAGGGGGGTCCTACGAGCAGTACTTC
>15|TRBV5-1|NA|TRBJ1-2|NA
CASSFGTGSTYGYTF
TGCGCCAGCAGCTTTGGAACGGGCTCCACGTATGGCTACACCTTC
>15|TRBV19|NA|TRBJ2-7|NA
CASSAGQGVRYEQYF
TGTGCCAGTAGTGCGGGGCAGGGTGTTCGCTACGAGCAGTACTTC
>14|TRBV12-5|NA|TRBJ1-2|NA
CASGLGAASYGYTF
TGTGCTAGTGGTTTGGGGGCCGCCAGTTATGGCTACACCTTC
>15|TRBV11-2|NA|TRBJ1-2|NA
CASSLEGVRRDGYTF
TGTGCCAGCAGCTTAGAAGGGGTGAGGCGTGATGGCTACACCTTC
>15|TRBV7-3|NA|TRBJ2-3|NA
CASSLWVGRPDTQYF
TGTGCCAGCAGCTTATGGGTAGGGAGGCCAGATACGCAGTATTTT
>11|TRBV12-3/TRBV12-4|few|TRBJ2-2|NA
CASSSTGELFF
TGTGCCAGCAGTTCAACCGGGGAGCTGTTTTTT
>16|TRBV28|NA|TRBJ2-5|TRBD2
CASSSITAGGQETQYF
TGTGCCAGCAGTTCAATAACAGCGGGGGGCCAAGAGACCCAGTACTTC
>15|TRBV6-5|once|TRBJ2-5|TRBD1
CASSYSRGRQETQYF
TGTGCCAGCAGTTACTCCAGGGGGCGCCAAGAGACCCAGTACTTC
>14|TRBV19|NA|TRBJ2-2|NA
CASKARENTGELFF
TGTGCCAGTAAGGCCAGGGAGAACACCGGGGAGCTGTTTTTT
>13|TRBV5-1|NA|TRBJ1-3|NA
CASSLQGSDTIYF
TGCGCCAGCAGCCTACAGGGTTCCGACACCATATATTTT
>14|TRBV27|NA|TRBJ2-3|TRBD2
CASISSGGADTQYF
TGTGCCAGCATATCTAGCGGGGGGGCAGATACGCAGTATTTT
>18|TRBV19|NA|TRBJ2-7|TRBD1
CASSIALWGQGATYEQYF
TGTGCCAGTAGTATAGCTTTGTGGGGACAGGGGGCAACCTACGAGCAGTACTTC
>14|TRBV6-5|NA|TRBJ1-5|NA
CASRDTVSNQPQHF
TGTGCCAGCAGGGACACCGTTAGCAATCAGCCCCAGCATTTT
>16|TRBV11-2|NA|TRBJ1-2|NA
CASSPPRGRGDYGYTF
TGTGCCAGCAGCCCTCCGCGGGGCAGGGGAGACTATGGCTACACCTTC
>14|TRBV11-2|NA|TRBJ1-4|NA
CASSPAGRAEKLFF
TGTGCCAGCAGCCCGGCGGGCAGGGCGGAAAAACTGTTTTTT
>11|TRBV12-5|NA|TRBJ1-1|NA
CASGLVREAFF
TGTGCTAGTGGTTTGGTACGGGAAGCTTTCTTT
>13|TRBV5-1|NA|TRBJ1-1|TRBD1
CASSYTGGAEAFF
TGCGCCAGCAGTTATACAGGGGGCGCGGAGGCTTTCTTT
>15|TRBV18|NA|TRBJ1-1|TRBD1
CASSPPTGKPTEAFF
TGTGCCAGCTCACCACCGACAGGGAAGCCCACTGAAGCTTTCTTT
>15|TRBV28|NA|TRBJ2-7|TRBD1
CASSHQDRSSYEQYF
TGTGCCAGCAGTCACCAGGACAGGAGCTCCTACGAGCAGTACTTC
>13|TRBV27|NA|TRBJ2-5|TRBD2
CASSLQREETQYF
TGTGCCAGCAGTTTACAGCGGGAGGAGACCCAGTACTTC
>15|TRBV29-1|NA|TRBJ2-2|NA
CSVGFRGRNTGELFF
TGCAGCGTCGGCTTCCGGGGGCGGAACACCGGGGAGCTGTTTTTT
>13|TRBV7-9|NA|TRBJ1-2|TRBD1
CASSRDSLYGYTF
TGTGCCAGCAGCAGGGACAGCCTCTATGGCTACACCTTC
>18|TRBV2|NA|TRBJ2-1|NA
CASSERGRGSVSYNEQFF
TGTGCCAGCAGTGAAAGGGGGAGGGGTAGCGTATCCTACAATGAGCAGTTCTTC
>15|TRBV4-2|NA|TRBJ2-1|NA
CASSQDQPLVEEQFF
TGTGCCAGCAGCCAAGATCAACCCCTCGTGGAGGAGCAGTTCTTC
>14|TRBV6-5|NA|TRBJ1-2|NA
CASSYTQGGYGYTF
TGTGCCAGCAGTTACACACAGGGAGGCTATGGCTACACCTTC
>13|TRBV6-5|NA|TRBJ2-2|NA
CASFFGGTGELFF
TGTGCCAGCTTCTTCGGGGGCACCGGGGAGCTGTTTTTT
>15|TRBV3-1/TRBV3-2|few|TRBJ2-3|NA
CASSQSWTATGAQYF
TGTGCCAGCAGCCAATCCTGGACTGCCACCGGGGCGCAGTATTTT
>17|TRBV10-2|NA|TRBJ1-3|NA
CASSRTSYPTSGNTIYF
TGCGCCAGCTCCCGGACCTCTTATCCCACCTCTGGAAACACCATATATTTT
>16|TRBV24-1|NA|TRBJ2-5|TRBD1
CATSDPGQGRKETQYF
TGTGCCACCAGTGACCCGGGACAGGGGAGGAAGGAGACCCAGTACTTC
>15|TRBV4-1|NA|TRBJ1-2|NA
CASSQESGRYYGYTF
TGCGCCAGCAGCCAAGAATCAGGGAGGTACTATGGCTACACCTTC
>13|TRBV12-3/TRBV12-4|NA|TRBJ1-2|TRBD1
CASRDRGPSGYTF
TGTGCCAGCAGGGACAGGGGCCCAAGTGGCTACACCTTC